A single sample gave rise to the 16 T cell receptor beta chains below, sequenced in a study of blood T cell repertoires in COVID-19. TCRdb's copy holds only in-frame clones and misses some; the assay was immunoSEQ multiplex PCR. The sample lists more than 150,000 clones; approximately 94% were seen once. What was sequenced was peripheral blood. The receptors derive from a man aged 25-40 years with COVID-19, enrolled during active disease.

The gene calls are TRBV7-2 and TRBJ2-7, with D possibly matching TRBD1 (7 bases). CDR1 is SGHTA and CDR2 is FQGNSA in the germline V gene. This CDR3 is built from 14 residues. Trimming stripped 5 bases from V and 5 bases from J, with 16 bases between. The DNA for the CDR3 is TGTGCCAGCAGCCGGCCAGGGGGGTTTCACGAGCAGTACTTC. Its translation is CASSRPGGFHEQYF.

The chain uses TRBV7-3 and TRBJ2-3, with 12 bases lining up with TRBD2. Germline-derived CDR1 and CDR2 are SGHTA and FQGTGA. The CDR3 is made up of 16 amino acids. V shed 5 bases and J 3 bases; nucleotides not matched to a gene: 6. Here the CDR3 DNA reads TGTGCCAGCAGCCCCTCTAGCGGGGGGGCGACAGATACGCAGTATTTT. Translated: CASSPSSGGATDTQYF.

The chain carries TRBV7-9 and TRBJ1-4; 8 bases agree with TRBD1. This CDR3 comprises 15 residues. The junction had 3 bases not matched to a gene; V was cut back by 6 bases and J by 0 bases. Per germline, CDR1 SEHNR and CDR2 FQNEAQ (reference sequence). CDR3 protein: CASRKQGATNEKLFF. The CDR3 nucleotides read TGTGCCAGCAGAAAACAGGGGGCAACTAATGAAAAACTGTTTTTT.

The V and J genes are TRBV6-5 and TRBJ1-5, with TRBD1 as a possible D gene (5 bases). Germline CDR1 is MNHEY and CDR2 is SVGAGI. Trimming stripped 6 bases from V and 2 bases from J, with 14 bases between. The CDR3 is 15 amino acids. CDR3 sequence reads: CASSPDWGGNQPQHF. CDR3 DNA sequence: TGTGCCAGCAGCCCCGACTGGGGGGGCAATCAGCCCCAGCATTTT.

The J gene is TRBJ2-3, the V gene TRBV6-2 or TRBV6-3; weak D call: TRBD2 (7 bases). This CDR3 contains 15 residues. V lost 5 bases to trimming and J lost 6 bases, with 18 bases between them. The germline CDR1 and CDR2 sequences are MNHEY and SVGEGT. The CDR3 here is CASSKLGRGADTQYF. The CDR3 DNA reads TGTGCCAGCAGTAAACTCGGCCGGGGGGCTGATACGCAGTATTTT.

The chain links TRBV18 to TRBJ2-1, with 7 bases that match TRBD2. CDR3 size: 15 residues. Losses at the gene ends were 8 bases for V and 3 bases for J; bases not matched to a gene: 10. Germline V gene lookup returns CDR1 KGHSH and CDR2 LQKENI. The CDR3 loop is CASAYGSGGYNEQFF. CDR3 sequence (DNA): TGTGCCAGCGCCTATGGATCGGGGGGCTACAATGAGCAGTTCTTC. Variable domain in full (rest from reference TRBV18 and TRBJ2-1): NAGVMQNPRHLVRRRGQEARLRCSPMKGHSHVYWYRQLPEEGLKFMVYLQKENIIDESGMPKERFSAEFPKEGPSILRIQQVVRGDSAAYFCASAYGSGGYNEQFFGPGTRLTVL.

CDR3 DNA sequence: TGCGCCAGCAGTACAACGACAGGGGGAAGTGCCTATGGCTACACCTTC. It is translated as CASSTTTGGSAYGYTF. The chain joins TRBV10-2 to TRBJ1-2; 9 nucleotides agree with TRBD1. Germline trimming cut 5 bases from V and 4 bases from J; bases unmatched to any gene: 11. CDR3 length: 16 amino acids. Germline values: CDR1 WSHSY, CDR2 SAAADI.

The chain couples TRBV9 to TRBJ2-3, with a tentative D call TRBD2 (7 bases). The germline V and J ends were trimmed by 3 bases and 4 bases, with 15 bases remaining between them. This CDR3 contains 15 residues. In germline, CDR1 is SGDLS, CDR2 YYNGEE. CDR3 DNA sequence: TGTGCCAGCAGCGCCTACTCGGGGGGCGCAGATACGCAGTATTTT. Amino acids: CASSAYSGGADTQYF.

V usage is TRBV3-1 (or the pseudogene TRBV3-2) and J usage is TRBJ1-5; D gene ambiguous. V was pared by 0 bases and J by 7 bases, with 16 bases between. This CDR3 spans 16 amino acids. CDR1 LGHDT and CDR2 YNNKEL come from the germline V gene (reference sequence). The chain's CDR3 is CASSQDSGGSRQPQHF. CDR3 nucleotide sequence: TGTGCCAGCAGCCAAGATTCTGGAGGCTCCCGACAGCCCCAGCATTTT.

The gene calls are TRBV3-1 (or the pseudogene TRBV3-2) and TRBJ1-5, with D hard to call. The V and J ends lost 4 bases and 3 bases respectively, with 10 bases between them. This CDR3 has 14 residues. Germline V gene sequence: CDR1 LGHDT, CDR2 YNNKEL (reference sequence). CDR3 region: CASSRDTFNQPQHF. The CDR3 bases are TGTGCCAGCAGCCGTGACACTTTCAATCAGCCCCAGCATTTT.

This clone was found once. This chain uses TRBV10-2 with TRBJ1-5, with no clear D. V lost 2 bases to trimming and J lost 4 bases, with 9 bases between them. The CDR3 runs to 14 residues. Germline V CDR1 and CDR2: WSHSY, SAAADI. In DNA form, the CDR3 reads TGCGCCAGCAGTGAGGGGCAGCTAAATCAGCCCCAGCATTTT. This translates into CASSEGQLNQPQHF.

The chain employs TRBV6-5 and TRBJ1-2; TRBD1 matches at 9 bases. Losses at the gene ends were 0 bases for V and 4 bases for J; bases not matched to a gene: 3. CDR3 size: 15 residues. From germline, CDR1 is MNHEY and CDR2 SVGAGI. The CDR3 DNA reads as TGTGCCAGCAGTTACTCGGGACAGGGCATCTATGGCTACACCTTC. Its protein product is CASSYSGQGIYGYTF.

The V gene is TRBV27, the J gene TRBJ2-7; TRBD1 matches 9 bases. The germline V gene has CDR1 MNHEY and CDR2 SMNVEV (reference sequence). The J segment lost 4 bases and the V segment lost 5 bases, leaving 6 bases of the junction unmatched. The CDR3 sequence is 14 residues long. The CDR3 here is CASSLGTGYYEQYF. CDR3 nucleotides: TGTGCCAGCAGTCTGGGGACAGGGTATTACGAGCAGTACTTC.

V gene TRBV5-1 combines with J gene TRBJ2-3; D might be TRBD2 (5 bases). This CDR3 contains 15 residues. CDR1 is SGHRS, CDR2 YFSETQ, per germline. V shed 0 bases and J shed 2 bases, with 10 bases lying between them. CDR3 nucleotide sequence: TGCGCCAGCAGCTTGGGAGAGGGTTTCACAGATACGCAGTATTTT. Translating gives CASSLGEGFTDTQYF.

The rearrangement uses TRBV27 and TRBJ1-1; TRBD1 is a possible D gene (6 bases). Trimming removed 6 bases at V and 5 bases at J, with 13 bases between. Per germline, CDR1 MNHEY and CDR2 SMNVEV (reference sequence). There are 13 residues in the CDR3. For the CDR3, the DNA is TGTGCCAGCAGACAGGGTCTTGGGACTGAAGCTTTCTTT. It codes for CASRQGLGTEAFF.

This clone showed up just a few times. The chain uses TRBV7-6 and TRBJ2-1, with 10 bases lining up with TRBD1. Germline V gene sequence: CDR1 SGHVS, CDR2 FNYEAQ. V lost 1 base and J lost 9; bases outside the gene matches: 3. The CDR3 extends over 14 amino acids. The DNA for the CDR3 is TGTGCCAGCAGCTTAGGACAGGGGGCTGGTGAGCAGTTCTTC. Amino acid sequence: CASSLGQGAGEQFF.